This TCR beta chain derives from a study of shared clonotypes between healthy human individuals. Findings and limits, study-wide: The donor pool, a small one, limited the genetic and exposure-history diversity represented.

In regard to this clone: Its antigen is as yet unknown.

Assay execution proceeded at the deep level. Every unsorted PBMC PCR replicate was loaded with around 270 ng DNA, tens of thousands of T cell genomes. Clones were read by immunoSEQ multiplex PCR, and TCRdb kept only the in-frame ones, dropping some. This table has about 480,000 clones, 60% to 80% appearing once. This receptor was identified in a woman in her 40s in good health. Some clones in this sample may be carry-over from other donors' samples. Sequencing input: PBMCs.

The CDR3 loop is CASSLVRETQYF. DNA of the CDR3: TGTGCCAGCAGTTTAGTCCGAGAGACCCAGTACTTC. This chain links TRBV28 with TRBJ2-5; D gene unclear. The CDR3 is 12 residues long. Germline V CDR1 and CDR2: MDHEN, SYDVKM. V gave up 2 bases and J gave up 4 bases, with 5 bases separating them.